These T cell receptor beta chains were read from a single sample in a study of sequential checkpoint blockade in melanoma. The repertoire was sequenced with immunoSEQ multiplex PCR; TCRdb's copy has only in-frame clones and lacks some. The sample holds roughly 28,000 clones, over 60% seen once. The specimen comprised CD8+ T cells sorted from blood (inferred from file names), sampled from a patient given nivolumab and ipilimumab in sequence. The receptors stem from a human donor with melanoma. Each CDR3 is given with its conserved first and last residue. A D gene is named only where the DNA matches it firmly. Expanded clones are given a class, and other clones once, few, many or no size at all.

j_gene: TRBJ2-5; abundance: -; d_gene: TRBD2; v_gene: TRBV28; CDR3aa: CASSQGTSELQETQYF; CDR3nt: TGTGCCAGCAGTCAGGGGACTAGCGAGCTCCAAGAGACCCAGTACTTC
j_gene: TRBJ2-7; abundance: once; d_gene: TRBD1; v_gene: TRBV27; CDR3aa: CASSLGTVGYEQYF; CDR3nt: TGTGCCAGCAGTTTAGGGACAGTGGGTTACGAGCAGTACTTC
j_gene: TRBJ1-1; abundance: -; d_gene: -; v_gene: TRBV7-9; CDR3aa: CASTPRALNTEAFF; CDR3nt: TGTGCCAGCACCCCGCGGGCCTTGAACACTGAAGCTTTCTTT
j_gene: TRBJ2-5; abundance: -; d_gene: -; v_gene: TRBV9; CDR3aa: CASSPGGRAQETQYF; CDR3nt: TGTGCCAGCAGCCCAGGTGGCAGGGCCCAAGAGACCCAGTACTTC
j_gene: TRBJ2-5; abundance: -; d_gene: -; v_gene: TRBV9; CDR3aa: CASSPRRVETQYF; CDR3nt: TGTGCCAGCAGCCCTAGACGAGTAGAGACCCAGTACTTC
j_gene: TRBJ2-6; abundance: few; d_gene: TRBD1; v_gene: TRBV6-4; CDR3aa: CASKVTGDGANVLTF; CDR3nt: TGTGCCAGCAAGGTTACAGGGGATGGGGCCAACGTCCTGACTTTC
j_gene: TRBJ2-1; abundance: -; d_gene: -; v_gene: TRBV19; CDR3aa: CASTGGVSYNEQFF; CDR3nt: TGTGCCAGTACGGGCGGGGTCTCCTACAATGAGCAGTTCTTC
j_gene: TRBJ2-2; abundance: few; d_gene: TRBD2; v_gene: TRBV6-4; CDR3aa: CASSDQGTSGGTETGELFF; CDR3nt: TGTGCCAGCAGTGACCAAGGGACTAGCGGGGGAACAGAAACCGGGGAGCTGTTTTTT
j_gene: TRBJ2-7; abundance: -; d_gene: -; v_gene: TRBV7-8; CDR3aa: CASSLGTATYEQYF; CDR3nt: TGTGCCAGCAGCTTAGGGACAGCCACCTACGAGCAGTACTTC
j_gene: TRBJ1-6; abundance: -; d_gene: -; v_gene: TRBV7-8; CDR3aa: CASSYDSSYNSPLHF; CDR3nt: TGTGCCAGCAGCTATGACAGCTCCTATAATTCACCCCTCCACTTT
j_gene: TRBJ2-7; abundance: -; d_gene: -; v_gene: TRBV29-1; CDR3aa: CSVGLGAGEQYF; CDR3nt: TGCAGCGTTGGACTGGGGGCAGGCGAGCAGTACTTC
j_gene: TRBJ2-2; abundance: -; d_gene: -; v_gene: TRBV18; CDR3aa: CASSPWAGGELFF; CDR3nt: TGTGCCAGCTCACCATGGGCTGGCGGGGAGCTGTTTTTT
j_gene: TRBJ2-1; abundance: -; d_gene: TRBD2; v_gene: TRBV4-1; CDR3aa: CASSSLAGVANEQFF; CDR3nt: TGCGCCAGCAGCTCACTAGCGGGAGTTGCGAATGAGCAGTTCTTC
j_gene: TRBJ2-1; abundance: few; d_gene: -; v_gene: TRBV29-1; CDR3aa: CSLPGGNEQFF; CDR3nt: TGCAGCCTCCCCGGAGGGAATGAGCAGTTCTTC
j_gene: TRBJ2-1; abundance: -; d_gene: TRBD1; v_gene: TRBV10-3; CDR3aa: CAISELKTGAYNEQFF; CDR3nt: TGTGCCATCAGTGAGCTGAAGACAGGGGCCTACAATGAGCAGTTCTTC
j_gene: TRBJ2-7; abundance: once; d_gene: -; v_gene: TRBV5-4; CDR3aa: CASSFLQNEQYF; CDR3nt: TGTGCCAGCAGCTTTTTACAGAACGAGCAGTACTTC
j_gene: TRBJ1-1; abundance: few; d_gene: -; v_gene: TRBV19; CDR3aa: CASRENTEAFF; CDR3nt: TGTGCCAGTCGAGAAAACACTGAAGCTTTCTTT
j_gene: TRBJ2-7; abundance: few; d_gene: TRBD1; v_gene: TRBV19; CDR3aa: CASSYRGGHEQYF; CDR3nt: TGTGCCAGTAGTTACAGGGGCGGCCACGAGCAGTACTTC
j_gene: TRBJ2-4; abundance: -; d_gene: -; v_gene: TRBV7-8; CDR3aa: CASSLSWGPVKNIQYF; CDR3nt: TGTGCCAGCAGCCTCTCCTGGGGGCCAGTAAAAAACATTCAGTACTTC
j_gene: TRBJ1-4; abundance: -; d_gene: -; v_gene: TRBV29-1; CDR3aa: CSAWGAGRQGSREKLFF; CDR3nt: TGCAGCGCCTGGGGGGCCGGGAGGCAGGGCTCTCGTGAAAAACTGTTTTTT
j_gene: TRBJ2-1; abundance: -; d_gene: -; v_gene: TRBV4-3; CDR3aa: CASSQDSQGSYNEQFF; CDR3nt: TGCGCCAGCAGCCAAGATTCACAGGGATCCTACAATGAGCAGTTCTTC
j_gene: TRBJ2-3; abundance: -; d_gene: TRBD1; v_gene: TRBV7-2; CDR3aa: CASSATTGGRDTQYF; CDR3nt: TGTGCCAGCAGCGCAACTACAGGGGGCAGAGATACGCAGTATTTT
j_gene: TRBJ1-2; abundance: -; d_gene: -; v_gene: TRBV30; CDR3aa: CALKRGSNYGYTF; CDR3nt: TGTGCCCTAAAAAGGGGTAGTAACTATGGCTACACCTTC
j_gene: TRBJ1-4; abundance: -; d_gene: -; v_gene: TRBV27; CDR3aa: CASSLILGGTNEKLFF; CDR3nt: TGTGCCAGCAGTCTCATCCTGGGAGGGACTAATGAAAAACTGTTTTTT
j_gene: TRBJ2-1; abundance: -; d_gene: TRBD2; v_gene: TRBV6-5; CDR3aa: CASQPGLAEHEQFF; CDR3nt: TGTGCCAGCCAGCCGGGACTAGCGGAGCATGAGCAGTTCTTC
j_gene: TRBJ1-2; abundance: -; d_gene: TRBD1; v_gene: TRBV27; CDR3aa: CASSHGTGNGYTF; CDR3nt: TGTGCCAGCAGTCACGGGACAGGGAACGGCTACACCTTC
j_gene: TRBJ1-2; abundance: -; d_gene: -; v_gene: TRBV27; CDR3aa: CASSLSVQAYYGYTF; CDR3nt: TGTGCCAGCAGTTTATCAGTACAGGCCTACTATGGCTACACCTTC
j_gene: TRBJ2-3; abundance: -; d_gene: TRBD2; v_gene: TRBV15; CDR3aa: CATSTTTSDSSPGSEYF; CDR3nt: TGTGCCACCAGCACGACAACTAGCGATTCATCCCCGGGATCCGAGTATTTT
j_gene: TRBJ1-2; abundance: -; d_gene: TRBD1; v_gene: TRBV19; CDR3aa: CASRWDSLNYGYTF; CDR3nt: TGTGCCAGTAGATGGGACAGCCTGAACTATGGCTACACCTTC
j_gene: TRBJ1-2; abundance: -; d_gene: -; v_gene: TRBV2; CDR3aa: CASSGSSAPGGYTF; CDR3nt: TGTGCCAGCAGTGGGAGCTCGGCGCCGGGTGGCTACACCTTC
j_gene: TRBJ1-3; abundance: -; d_gene: TRBD1; v_gene: TRBV5-6; CDR3aa: CASSLGGDRGGGNTIYF; CDR3nt: TGTGCCAGCAGCTTGGGGGGCGACAGGGGAGGAGGAAACACCATATATTTT
j_gene: TRBJ1-1; abundance: -; d_gene: -; v_gene: TRBV7-9; CDR3aa: CASSLAPGLDTEAFF; CDR3nt: TGTGCCAGCAGCTTAGCCCCAGGATTGGACACTGAAGCTTTCTTT
j_gene: TRBJ2-1; abundance: -; d_gene: TRBD2; v_gene: TRBV9; CDR3aa: CASSVEGTRRNEQFF; CDR3nt: TGTGCCAGCAGCGTAGAGGGGACTAGGCGAAATGAGCAGTTCTTC
j_gene: TRBJ2-7; abundance: -; d_gene: TRBD2; v_gene: TRBV18; CDR3aa: CASSPTKRESGHEQYF; CDR3nt: TGTGCCAGCTCACCAACCAAGCGGGAGAGTGGCCACGAGCAGTACTTC
j_gene: TRBJ2-1; abundance: -; d_gene: TRBD2; v_gene: TRBV2; CDR3aa: CASSTSGSGEQFF; CDR3nt: TGTGCCAGCAGTACTAGCGGGAGCGGTGAGCAGTTCTTC
j_gene: TRBJ2-3; abundance: -; d_gene: TRBD2; v_gene: TRBV7-9; CDR3aa: CASSSLAGRTDTQYF; CDR3nt: TGTGCCAGCAGCTCGCTAGCGGGACGCACAGATACGCAGTATTTT
j_gene: TRBJ2-7; abundance: -; d_gene: TRBD1; v_gene: TRBV7-9; CDR3aa: CASSGGTGAIEQYF; CDR3nt: TGTGCCAGCAGCGGCGGGACAGGGGCCATCGAGCAGTACTTC
j_gene: TRBJ2-5; abundance: few; d_gene: TRBD2; v_gene: TRBV2; CDR3aa: CASTYLAGETQYF; CDR3nt: TGTGCCAGCACTTATTTAGCGGGAGAGACCCAGTACTTC
j_gene: TRBJ2-7; abundance: -; d_gene: TRBD2; v_gene: TRBV4-3; CDR3aa: CASSPWTSGANYEQYF; CDR3nt: TGCGCCAGCAGCCCGTGGACTAGCGGGGCGAACTACGAGCAGTACTTC
j_gene: TRBJ2-7; abundance: -; d_gene: -; v_gene: TRBV29-1; CDR3aa: CSVAIQQSYEQYF; CDR3nt: TGCAGCGTTGCTATACAGCAGTCCTACGAGCAGTACTTC
j_gene: TRBJ1-4; abundance: medium-sized; d_gene: TRBD1; v_gene: TRBV6-4; CDR3aa: CASSPQGGPNEKLFF; CDR3nt: TGTGCCAGCAGTCCACAAGGGGGCCCTAATGAAAAACTGTTTTTT
j_gene: TRBJ1-1; abundance: -; d_gene: TRBD1; v_gene: TRBV2; CDR3aa: CANEKGQGPSHTEAFF; CDR3nt: TGTGCCAATGAGAAGGGACAGGGGCCCAGTCACACTGAAGCTTTCTTT
j_gene: TRBJ2-2; abundance: -; d_gene: TRBD2; v_gene: TRBV4-3; CDR3aa: CASSQVLAGDSNTGELFF; CDR3nt: TGCGCCAGCAGCCAAGTGCTAGCGGGGGACTCAAACACCGGGGAGCTGTTTTTT
j_gene: TRBJ1-4; abundance: -; d_gene: -; v_gene: TRBV13; CDR3aa: CASTRGRTEKLFF; CDR3nt: TGTGCCAGTACCCGGGGGAGGACTGAAAAACTGTTTTTT
j_gene: TRBJ2-2; abundance: -; d_gene: -; v_gene: TRBV5-6; CDR3aa: CASSLLSVGELFF; CDR3nt: TGTGCCAGCAGCTTGTTGTCGGTCGGGGAGCTGTTTTTT
j_gene: TRBJ2-7; abundance: -; d_gene: -; v_gene: TRBV28; CDR3aa: CASSLAGTPYEQYF; CDR3nt: TGTGCCAGCAGTTTAGCGGGAACCCCCTACGAGCAGTACTTC